This entry is about one T cell receptor (beta chain). Its antigen is unknown. These data are taken from a study of shared clonotypes between healthy human individuals. Findings of the study overall: Naive subsets typically showed greater estimated richness than memory subsets.

The input for sorted-subset replicate PCRs was around 0.2 ug DNA, some 30,000 T cell genomes. Per the original methods: Quality scores were absent from the junction-only immunoSEQ sequences, so filtering differed. Generated by immunoSEQ multiplex PCR, the TCRdb table keeps only in-frame clones and is missing some. V and J calls and clone size come straight from that table; D and trimming were deduced from the DNA. The sample holds approximately 1,500,000 clones; roughly 98% are singletons and the top ten take roughly 0.45%. V shed 7 bases and J 5 bases; nucleotides not matched to a gene: 10. The CDR3 runs 13 residues. Germline V gene lookup returns CDR1 SQVTM and CDR2 ANQGSEA.

The sample was naive CD4+ T cells sorted from blood. As to subset: CD45RA+ positively selected. This clonotype originated in a man aged 25 to 40 in good health. The chain couples TRBV29-1 to TRBJ2-5; 7 nucleotides line up with TRBD1. CDR3 loop: CSAFRGISETQYF. CDR3 DNA sequence: TGCAGCGCCTTCAGGGGGATTAGTGAGACCCAGTACTTC.